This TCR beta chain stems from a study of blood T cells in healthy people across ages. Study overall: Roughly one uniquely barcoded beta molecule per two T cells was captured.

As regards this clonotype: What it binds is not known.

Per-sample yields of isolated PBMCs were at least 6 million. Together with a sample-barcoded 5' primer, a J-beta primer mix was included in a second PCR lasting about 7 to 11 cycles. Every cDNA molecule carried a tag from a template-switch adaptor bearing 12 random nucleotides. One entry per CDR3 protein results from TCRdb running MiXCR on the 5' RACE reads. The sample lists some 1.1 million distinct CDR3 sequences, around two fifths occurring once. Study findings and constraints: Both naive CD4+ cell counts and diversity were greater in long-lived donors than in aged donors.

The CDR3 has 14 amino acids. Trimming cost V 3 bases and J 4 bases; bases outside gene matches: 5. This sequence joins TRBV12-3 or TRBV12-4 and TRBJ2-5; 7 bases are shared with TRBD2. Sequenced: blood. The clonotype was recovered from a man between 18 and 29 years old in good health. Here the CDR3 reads CASSFVSGGETQYF. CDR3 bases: TGTGCCAGCAGTTTTGTTTCGGGGGGAGAGACCCAGTACTTC.